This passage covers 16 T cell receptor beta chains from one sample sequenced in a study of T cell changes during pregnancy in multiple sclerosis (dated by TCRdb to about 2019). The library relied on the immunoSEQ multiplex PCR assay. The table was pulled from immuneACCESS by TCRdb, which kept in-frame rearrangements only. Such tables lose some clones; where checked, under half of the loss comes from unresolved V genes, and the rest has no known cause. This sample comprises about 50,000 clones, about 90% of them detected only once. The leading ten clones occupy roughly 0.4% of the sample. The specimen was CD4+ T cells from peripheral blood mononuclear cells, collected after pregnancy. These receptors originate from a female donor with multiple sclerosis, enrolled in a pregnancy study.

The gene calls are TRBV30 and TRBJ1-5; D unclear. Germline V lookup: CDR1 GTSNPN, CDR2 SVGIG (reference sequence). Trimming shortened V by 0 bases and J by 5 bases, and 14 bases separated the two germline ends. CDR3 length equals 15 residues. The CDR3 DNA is TGTGCCTGGAGTGTAAGGGCGGCGGAGGATCAGCCCCAGCATTTT. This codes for CAWSVRAAEDQPQHF.

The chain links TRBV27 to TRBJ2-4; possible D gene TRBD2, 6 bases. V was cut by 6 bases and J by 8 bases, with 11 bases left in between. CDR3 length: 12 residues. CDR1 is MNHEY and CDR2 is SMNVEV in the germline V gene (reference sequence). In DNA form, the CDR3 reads TGTGCCAGCAGGTCTCCGGGGGACATTCAGTACTTC. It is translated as CASRSPGDIQYF.

The CDR3, as DNA: TGTGCCTGGAAGCAGGGCTCCTACGAGCAGTACTTC. Translating it yields CAWKQGSYEQYF. The gene calls are TRBV30 and TRBJ2-7, with a weak D call TRBD1 (5 bases). The V end was cut by 4 bases, the J end by 0 bases, with 7 bases between. The CDR3 is 12 residues long. Per the germline V gene, CDR1 is GTSNPN and CDR2 is SVGIG (reference sequence).

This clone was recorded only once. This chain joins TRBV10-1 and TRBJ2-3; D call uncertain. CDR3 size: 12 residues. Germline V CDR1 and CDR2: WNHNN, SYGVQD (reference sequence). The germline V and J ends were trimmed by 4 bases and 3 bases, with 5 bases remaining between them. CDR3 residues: CASSGPTDTQYF. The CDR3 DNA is TGCGCCAGCAGTGGGCCGACAGATACGCAGTATTTT.

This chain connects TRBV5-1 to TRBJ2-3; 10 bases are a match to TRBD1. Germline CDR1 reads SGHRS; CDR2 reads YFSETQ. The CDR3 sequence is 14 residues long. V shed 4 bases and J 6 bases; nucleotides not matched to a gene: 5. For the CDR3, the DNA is TGCGCCAGCAGCAGGACAGGGGGAACTGATACGCAGTATTTT. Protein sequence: CASSRTGGTDTQYF.

CDR3 coding DNA: TGTGCCAGCAGCCAGGGAAGGGGAACTGAAGCTTTCTTT. The encoded protein is CASSQGRGTEAFF. V is TRBV6-1 and J is TRBJ1-1, with a weak D call TRBD1 (5 bases). The CDR3 has 13 amino acids. The V gene lost 6 bases and the J gene lost 5 bases, with 13 bases spanning the gap. CDR1 is MNHNS, CDR2 SASEGT, per germline.

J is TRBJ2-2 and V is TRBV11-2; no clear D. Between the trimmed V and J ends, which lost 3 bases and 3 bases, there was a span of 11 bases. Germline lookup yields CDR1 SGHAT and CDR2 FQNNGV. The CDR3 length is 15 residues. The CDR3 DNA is TGTGCCAGCAGCTTGCTAACCTCCGACACCGGGGAGCTGTTTTTT. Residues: CASSLLTSDTGELFF.

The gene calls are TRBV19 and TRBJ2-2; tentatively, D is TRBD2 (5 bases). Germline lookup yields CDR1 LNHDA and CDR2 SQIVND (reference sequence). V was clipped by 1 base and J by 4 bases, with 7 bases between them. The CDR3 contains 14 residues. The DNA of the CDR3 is TGTGCCAGTAGTATAGGAGAGGGCACCGGGGAGCTGTTTTTT. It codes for CASSIGEGTGELFF. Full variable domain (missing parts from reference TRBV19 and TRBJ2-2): DGGITQSPKYLFRKEGQNVTLSCEQNLNHDAMYWYRQDPGQGLRLIYYSQIVNDFQKGDIAEGYSVSREKKESFPLTVTSAQKNPTAFYLCASSIGEGTGELFFGEGSRLTVL.

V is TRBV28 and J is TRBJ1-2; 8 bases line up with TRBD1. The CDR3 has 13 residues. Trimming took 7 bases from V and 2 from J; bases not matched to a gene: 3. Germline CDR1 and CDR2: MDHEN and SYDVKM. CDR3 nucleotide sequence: TGTGCCAGCAAGAGGACAGGGAACTATGGCTACACCTTC. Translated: CASKRTGNYGYTF.

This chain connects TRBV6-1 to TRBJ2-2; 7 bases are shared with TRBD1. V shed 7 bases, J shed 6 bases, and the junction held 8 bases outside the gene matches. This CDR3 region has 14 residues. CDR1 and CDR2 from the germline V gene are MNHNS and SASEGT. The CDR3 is CASIGTGDAGELFF. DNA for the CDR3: TGTGCCAGCATTGGAACAGGGGATGCCGGGGAGCTGTTTTTT.

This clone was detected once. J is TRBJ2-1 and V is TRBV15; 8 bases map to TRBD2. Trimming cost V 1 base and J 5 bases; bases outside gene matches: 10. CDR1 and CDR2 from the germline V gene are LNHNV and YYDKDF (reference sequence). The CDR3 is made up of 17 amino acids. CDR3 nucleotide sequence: TGTGCCACCAGCAGAGCGGGACTAGTTATGGGGGACAATGAGCAGTTCTTC. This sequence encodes CATSRAGLVMGDNEQFF.

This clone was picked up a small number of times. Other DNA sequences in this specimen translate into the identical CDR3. This CDR3 reads CASRRTGAEAFF. Written as DNA, the CDR3 is TGTGCCAGCAGGAGGACAGGGGCGGAAGCTTTCTTT. The chain couples TRBV6-5 to TRBJ1-1, with 9 nucleotides matching TRBD1. This CDR3 region has 12 residues. The V segment lost 6 bases and the J segment 8 bases; nucleotides outside the gene matches: 4. CDR1 is MNHEY, CDR2 SVGAGI, per germline.

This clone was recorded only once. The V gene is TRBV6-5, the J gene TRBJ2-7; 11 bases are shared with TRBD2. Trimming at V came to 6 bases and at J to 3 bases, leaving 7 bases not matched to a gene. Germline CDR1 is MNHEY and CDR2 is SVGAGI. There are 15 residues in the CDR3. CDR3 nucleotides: TGTGCCAGCAGGACTAATAGCGGGAGGGTCTACGAGCAGTACTTC. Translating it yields CASRTNSGRVYEQYF.

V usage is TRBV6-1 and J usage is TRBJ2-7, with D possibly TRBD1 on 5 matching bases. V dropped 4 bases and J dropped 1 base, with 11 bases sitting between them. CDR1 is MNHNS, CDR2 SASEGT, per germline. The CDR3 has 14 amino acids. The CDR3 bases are TGTGCCAGCAGTGTGGCAGGGCCGTCCTACGAGCAGTACTTC. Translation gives CASSVAGPSYEQYF.

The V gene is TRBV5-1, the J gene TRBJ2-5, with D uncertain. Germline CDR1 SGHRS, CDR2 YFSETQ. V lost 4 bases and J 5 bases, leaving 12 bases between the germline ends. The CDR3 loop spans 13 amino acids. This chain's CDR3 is CASSHSRGETQYF. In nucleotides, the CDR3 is TGCGCCAGCAGCCACAGCCGTGGGGAGACCCAGTACTTC.

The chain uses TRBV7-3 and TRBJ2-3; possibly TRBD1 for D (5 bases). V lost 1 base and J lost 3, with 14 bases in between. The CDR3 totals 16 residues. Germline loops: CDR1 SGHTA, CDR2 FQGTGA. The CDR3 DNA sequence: TGTGCCAGCAGCTTAAGGGCAGGGCTCGCGACAGATACGCAGTATTTT. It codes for CASSLRAGLATDTQYF.